The entry below gives a single T cell receptor beta chain sequence along with its context. Specified time point: peripheral blood 6 weeks after treatment start. This sample is part of a study of PD-L1 blockade in urothelial cancer. In germline, CDR1 is SGHRS, CDR2 YFSETQ. The V end lost 0 bases, the J end lost 4 bases, and 13 bases lay between the germline ends. The CDR3 spans 15 residues. Only in-frame clones appear in the TCRdb table, and some are missing; sequencing was by immunoSEQ multiplex PCR. The profile shows about 76,000 clones, 80% to 95% of them singletons. The gene calls are TRBV5-1 and TRBJ1-1; unclear D gene. Source: PBMCs, taken around atezolizumab (anti-PD-L1) treatment. This TCR derives from a woman of 80 years or more with urothelial cancer. Written as DNA, the CDR3 is TGCGCCAGCAGCTTGGACGGCGGCAGAGCCACTGAAGCTTTCTTT. It encodes CASSLDGGRATEAFF.